The 24 T cell receptor beta chains below were found in one sample sequenced in a study of vaccination and CD4 T cells after COVID-19. The Oncomine TCR Beta short-read assay sequenced DNA from cultured CD4+ T cells. TCRdb redid the calling of the PCR reads with MiXCR, one entry per CDR3 protein. The sample has 11,000 or so distinct CDR3 sequences, around a third seen once. The antigens of these receptors remain unknown. Treatment described: approximately 10-day PBMC culture with coronavirus spike peptide pools or control peptides (ViraFEST assay). Material: CD4+ T cells from blood, cultured in vitro, obtained before SARS-CoV-2 vaccination. The receptors originated from a human donor who received a COVID-19 vaccine.

This clonotype was counted a few times. The chain has TRBV6-1 and TRBJ1-6; D gene ambiguous. The germline CDR1 and CDR2 sequences are MNHNS and SASEGT. V lost 3 bases and J lost 0, with 6 bases in between. The CDR3 loop spans 15 amino acids. CDR3 nucleotides: TGTGCCAGCAGTGACACGACCTCCTATAATTCACCCCTCCACTTT. As protein: CASSDTTSYNSPLHF.

The rearrangement links TRBV7-2 to TRBJ2-1; 8 bases fit TRBD2. This CDR3 is 14 amino acids long. V lost 2 bases, J lost 9 bases, and 6 bases stayed unmatched. Germline V gives CDR1 SGHTA, CDR2 FQGNSA. The DNA for the CDR3 is TGTGCCAGCAGCTTAATGGGACTAGGGGGTGAGCAGTTCTTC. Amino acids: CASSLMGLGGEQFF.

The chain joins TRBV24-1 to TRBJ1-1; D uncertain. The V end lost 5 bases, the J end lost 0 bases, and 9 bases lay between the germline ends. In germline, CDR1 is KGHDR, CDR2 SFDVKD. The CDR3 has 14 residues. CDR3 in amino acids: CATSAAGMNTEAFF. CDR3 coding DNA: TGTGCCACCAGTGCGGCAGGTATGAACACTGAAGCTTTCTTT.

This clonotype has just a few counts. The rearrangement uses TRBV20-1 and TRBJ2-5; D gene unclear. The CDR3 is 14 amino acids. Trimming stripped 0 bases from V and 1 base from J, with 9 bases between. The germline CDR1 and CDR2 sequences are DFQATT and SNEGSKA (reference sequence). This CDR3 is CSARDLAFQETQYF. For the CDR3, the DNA is TGCAGTGCTAGAGATTTGGCTTTCCAAGAGACCCAGTACTTC.

In this sample, this clonotype turned up a few times. V is TRBV5-1 and J is TRBJ2-5; perhaps D is TRBD1 or TRBD2 (6 bases each). Germline assignment: CDR1 SGHRS and CDR2 YFSETQ. The CDR3 length is 12 residues. The V and J ends lost 4 bases and 9 bases respectively, with 13 bases between them. CDR3 residues: CASSPLEGAQYF. For the CDR3, the DNA is TGCGCCAGCAGCCCCCTGGAGGGGGCCCAGTACTTC.

This rearrangement joins TRBV5-1 to TRBJ2-7; 11 bases agree with TRBD2. The V gene's germline CDR1 is SGHRS and CDR2 YFSETQ. The CDR3 loop spans 14 amino acids. J was trimmed by 6 bases and V by 5 bases; bases with no gene match: 7. Here the CDR3 reads CASSYSGGASEQYF. For the CDR3, the DNA is TGCGCCAGCAGTTATAGCGGGGGGGCCTCCGAGCAGTACTTC.

The V call is TRBV30, the J call TRBJ1-3; D might be TRBD1 (5 bases). The CDR3 contains 14 residues. V was pared by 1 base and J by 1 base, with 8 bases between. From germline, CDR1 is GTSNPN and CDR2 SVGIG (reference sequence). For the CDR3, the DNA is TGTGCCTGGAGTGAGAAGGGGTCTGGAAACACCATATATTTT. The encoded protein is CAWSEKGSGNTIYF.

The rearrangement joins TRBV19 to TRBJ2-7, with 12 bases that match TRBD2. The CDR3 covers 14 residues. V gave up 8 bases and J gave up 5 bases; unmatched junction bases: 7. Germline V gives CDR1 LNHDA, CDR2 SQIVND (reference sequence). In nucleotides, the CDR3 is TGTGCCAGTCAATGGACTAGCGGGGACCACGAGCAGTACTTC. This gives the protein CASQWTSGDHEQYF. The whole variable domain, filled in from reference TRBV19 and TRBJ2-7, reads DGGITQSPKYLFRKEGQNVTLSCEQNLNHDAMYWYRQDPGQGLRLIYYSQIVNDFQKGDIAEGYSVSREKKESFPLTVTSAQKNPTAFYLCASQWTSGDHEQYFGPGTRLTVT.

The V call is TRBV30, the J call TRBJ2-6, with 13 bases identical to TRBD2. CDR1 GTSNPN and CDR2 SVGIG come from the germline V gene (reference sequence). Trimming at V came to 5 bases and at J to 4 bases, leaving 8 bases not matched to a gene. This CDR3 spans 17 amino acids. The CDR3, as DNA: TGTGCCTGGGAACTAGCGGGGGGGCGGAGAGGGGCCAACGTCCTGACTTTC. This encodes CAWELAGGRRGANVLTF.

J is TRBJ2-1 and V is TRBV29-1, with 10 nucleotides matching TRBD2. Germline loops: CDR1 SQVTM, CDR2 ANQGSEA. J gave up 2 bases and V 7 bases, and 8 bases lay outside the gene matches. The CDR3 runs 15 residues. The CDR3 region is CSGHLAGGAYNEQFF. DNA of the CDR3: TGCAGCGGCCATTTAGCGGGGGGTGCCTACAATGAGCAGTTCTTC.

In this sample, this clonotype turned up a few times. This rearrangement joins TRBV30 to TRBJ2-3; D is uncertain. Per the germline V gene, CDR1 is GTSNPN and CDR2 is SVGIG (reference sequence). The CDR3 spans 10 residues. The V end was cut by 2 bases, the J end by 6 bases, with 3 bases between. CDR3 region: CAWSQDTQYF. The CDR3 nucleotides read TGTGCCTGGAGTCAGGATACGCAGTATTTT.

This clonotype appeared a single time. V usage is TRBV9 and J usage is TRBJ1-5; 8 nucleotides align to TRBD1. V lost 3 bases, J lost 1 base, and 6 bases stayed unmatched. The CDR3 spans 16 residues. Germline values: CDR1 SGDLS, CDR2 YYNGEE. Written as DNA, the CDR3 is TGTGCCAGCAGCGGCGGACAGGGTGAGAGCAATCAGCCCCAGCATTTT. This codes for CASSGGQGESNQPQHF.

The chain joins TRBV20-1 to TRBJ2-1; no reliable D call. CDR3 size: 15 residues. The V gene's germline CDR1 is DFQATT and CDR2 SNEGSKA (reference sequence). Trimming pared 0 bases from V and 2 bases from J, leaving 11 bases between. DNA for the CDR3: TGCAGTGCTAGAGAAGCGCGGCGGACCTACAATGAGCAGTTCTTC. Translation gives CSAREARRTYNEQFF.

The CDR3 bases are TGCAGTGCTGAGGGCCCGGGACTACTGAGGGAGACCCAGTACTTC. It yields the protein CSAEGPGLLRETQYF. V is TRBV20-1 and J is TRBJ2-5, with 7 nucleotides matching TRBD2. Per germline, CDR1 DFQATT and CDR2 SNEGSKA (reference sequence). J lost 5 bases, V lost 5 bases, and 14 bases had no gene match. There are 15 residues in the CDR3.

There are a few counts of this clonotype. The chain couples TRBV24-1 to TRBJ2-3; 12 bases map to TRBD2. The CDR3 runs 16 residues. Germline values: CDR1 KGHDR, CDR2 SFDVKD. The V segment lost 2 bases and the J segment 5 bases; nucleotides outside the gene matches: 4. In DNA form, the CDR3 reads TGTGCCACCAGTGATTCTAGCGGGGGGGTTGTAGATACGCAGTATTTT. Amino acid sequence: CATSDSSGGVVDTQYF.

This clonotype was detected a few times. The chain is built from TRBV5-4 and TRBJ2-2; 8 bases are shared with TRBD1. Losses at the gene ends were 4 bases for V and 3 bases for J; bases not matched to a gene: 11. This CDR3 region has 17 residues. Germline lookup yields CDR1 SGHNT and CDR2 YYREEE (reference sequence). The CDR3 reads CASSALDRVRDTGELFF. The DNA for the CDR3 is TGTGCCAGCAGCGCCTTGGACAGGGTACGGGACACCGGGGAGCTGTTTTTT.

V is TRBV12-3 or TRBV12-4 and J is TRBJ2-5; 10 bases match TRBD1. V was clipped by 1 base and J by 5 bases; unmatched bases: 1. This CDR3 is 14 amino acids long. The CDR3 DNA reads TGTGCCAGCAGTTTAGGGACAGGGGGGGAGACCCAGTACTTC. Protein sequence: CASSLGTGGETQYF.

In its sample, this clonotype was seen a few times. The chain links TRBV10-3 to TRBJ1-2; D is ambiguous. CDR1 ENHRY and CDR2 SYGVKD come from the germline V gene. The CDR3 runs 12 residues. The germline V and J ends were trimmed by 3 bases and 8 bases, with 10 bases remaining between them. CDR3 region: CAISENEGGYTF. CDR3 in DNA: TGTGCCATCAGTGAAAACGAGGGAGGCTACACCTTC.

This chain connects TRBV12-3 or TRBV12-4 to TRBJ1-6, with D maybe TRBD1 (5 bases). Trimming removed 3 bases from V and 5 bases from J, with 14 bases in between. This CDR3 is built from 16 residues. The chain's CDR3 is CASSLTNPGNNSPLHF. DNA of the CDR3: TGTGCCAGCAGTTTGACAAACCCAGGGAATAATTCACCCCTCCACTTT.

This clonotype was seen more than once but under ten times. The rearrangement links TRBV6-1 to TRBJ1-2; D perhaps matches TRBD1 (6 bases). There are 13 residues in the CDR3. Trimming cost V 2 bases and J 7 bases, with 11 bases left between them. From germline, CDR1 is MNHNS and CDR2 SASEGT. The CDR3 nucleotides read TGTGCCAGCAGTGAAATCTACAGGGCTGGCTACACCTTC. Translation: CASSEIYRAGYTF.

The rearrangement uses TRBV20-1 and TRBJ2-7, with 8 bases identical to TRBD1. Unmatched junction bases numbered 12, after V lost 3 bases and J lost 5 bases. The CDR3 is 15 residues long. Per the germline V gene, CDR1 is DFQATT and CDR2 is SNEGSKA (reference sequence). CDR3 sequence: CSASVPGTGLDEQYF. CDR3 coding DNA: TGCAGTGCTAGTGTACCCGGGACAGGTCTAGACGAGCAGTACTTC.

This clonotype has a handful of counts. This chain links TRBV19 with TRBJ1-5; D perhaps matches TRBD1 (5 bases). From germline, CDR1 is LNHDA and CDR2 SQIVND (reference sequence). V was cut by 7 bases and J by 6 bases, with 13 bases left in between. This CDR3 comprises 13 residues. The CDR3 DNA sequence: TGTGCCAGTAACACAGGTACGGGTCAGCCCCAGCATTTT. Translation: CASNTGTGQPQHF.

This clonotype came up a few times. The V and J genes are TRBV6-1 and TRBJ2-2, with 7 bases lining up with TRBD1. This CDR3 comprises 15 residues. CDR1 is MNHNS, CDR2 SASEGT, per germline. The ends lost 7 bases at V and 3 bases at J; junction bases unmatched: 8. CDR3: CASIRDRAHTGELFF. In DNA, the CDR3 is TGTGCCAGCATTCGAGACAGGGCTCACACCGGGGAGCTGTTTTTT.

There are a few counts of this clonotype. V and J are TRBV18 and TRBJ1-2, with 7 bases matching TRBD1. Trimming removed 6 bases from V and 2 bases from J; junction bases left unmatched: 6. CDR3 length: 14 amino acids. Germline lookup yields CDR1 KGHSH and CDR2 LQKENI. The chain's CDR3 is CASSLEGGNYGYTF. The CDR3 DNA sequence: TGTGCCAGCTCTCTGGAAGGGGGCAACTATGGCTACACCTTC. Variable domain in full (rest from reference TRBV18 and TRBJ1-2): NAGVMQNPRHLVRRRGQEARLRCSPMKGHSHVYWYRQLPEEGLKFMVYLQKENIIDESGMPKERFSAEFPKEGPSILRIQQVVRGDSAAYFCASSLEGGNYGYTFGSGTRLTVV.